Below, one TCR beta chain is given with its context. CDR3 length equals 17 residues. The ends lost 2 bases at V and 15 bases at J; junction bases unmatched: 18. CDR1 and CDR2 from the germline V gene are KGHDR and SFDVKD. Original processing notes: Estimation of nucleated cell counts was performed using reference gene primer amplification. TCRdb keeps only in-frame clones here, not all; method: immunoSEQ multiplex PCR. V, J and clone size reflect that table, while D and trimming were determined from the DNA. The sample holds about 110,000 clones, about 83% seen once. The data were obtained in a study of blood T cell repertoires in COVID-19. Overall study: T cells, B-cell-depleted T cells, or PBMCs provided the cDNA or gDNA that served as material.

This receptor was obtained from a woman in her sixties or seventies with acute or convalescent COVID-19. Sequencing was carried out using peripheral blood. The chain recombines TRBV24-1 with TRBJ2-6; 7 nucleotides line up with TRBD2. CDR3 sequence (DNA): TGTGCCACCAGTGATTCTCAGATTAGGACGGGAGGATTGGCCCTGACTTTC. Its translation is CATSDSQIRTGGLALTF.